This TCR beta chain was sequenced during a study of chemoradiotherapy in HPV16-positive cancers. Broader study findings: During treatment, candidate HPV-specific clones and E7-related motifs expanded in tumor.

Here immunoSEQ multiplex PCR was the method, and the copy in TCRdb shows in-frame clones only, minus some. The table includes approximately 1,100 clones, around 81% detected once. The ends were cut back, 0 bases at V and 8 bases at J, with 16 bases in the middle. Germline values: CDR1 LGHNA, CDR2 YNFKEQ. This CDR3 is 15 amino acids long. This clone was detected a few times. As yet, its antigen is unknown. The chain recombines TRBV4-2 with TRBJ1-2; maybe TRBD1 (6 bases). This specimen was tumor tissue, taken from a patient who underwent chemoradiotherapy. The source of this sequence is a human donor with HPV-associated anogenital cancer. The CDR3 coding sequence is TGTGCCAGCAGCCAAGAACCGACAGGAAGAAAAGGCTACACCTTC. It specifies CASSQEPTGRKGYTF.